These 7 T cell receptor beta chains were sequenced from one sample in a study of PD-1 blockade in classical Hodgkin lymphoma. Generated by immunoSEQ multiplex PCR, the TCRdb table keeps only in-frame clones and is missing some. Counted here are roughly 30,000 clones, approximately 78% occurring once; the ten biggest clones make up 0.62%. Time point reported: cycle 4 day 1 (C4D1), after less than seven weeks of nivolumab. Every patient was affected by relapse after autologous stem cell transplantation, while exposure to brentuximab vedotin was not uniform. Using magnetic negative selection, the CD4+ T cells were separated out of thawed PBMCs. This sample comprised CD4+ T cells from blood, obtained before the fourth cycle of nivolumab. These receptors all come from a human donor with classical Hodgkin lymphoma.

The chain recombines TRBV19 with TRBJ1-3, with no clear D. Germline V gene data show CDR1 as LNHDA and CDR2 as SQIVND (reference sequence). The CDR3 is 16 amino acids. V was clipped by 2 bases and J by 0 bases, with 11 bases between them. The CDR3 protein is CASSIRLGSSGNTIYF. In nucleotides, the CDR3 is TGTGCCAGTAGTATACGGCTTGGATCCTCTGGAAACACCATATATTTT.

The chain is built from TRBV2 and TRBJ1-4; D gene ambiguous. V was trimmed by 5 bases and J by 8 bases, leaving 12 bases between them. CDR1 SNHLY and CDR2 FYNNEI come from the germline V gene. The CDR3 contains 13 residues. The CDR3 protein is CASSMQAGEKLFF. The DNA of the CDR3 is TGTGCCAGCAGTATGCAGGCTGGAGAAAAACTGTTTTTT.

V gene TRBV5-1 combines with J gene TRBJ2-1; 11 nucleotides align to TRBD2. J gave up 5 bases and V 4 bases, and 8 bases lay outside the gene matches. The CDR3 consists of 16 residues. The germline V gene has CDR1 SGHRS and CDR2 YFSETQ. CDR3 nucleotide sequence: TGCGCCAGCAGCATCAAGGGGACTAGCGGTCACAATGAGCAGTTCTTC. Amino acids: CASSIKGTSGHNEQFF. Supplemented by reference TRBV5-1 and TRBJ2-1, the full variable domain reads KAGVTQTPRYLIKTRGQQVTLSCSPISGHRSVSWYQQTPGQGLQFLFEYFSETQRNKGNFPGRFSGRQFSNSRSEMNVSTLELGDSALYLCASSIKGTSGHNEQFFGPGTRLTVL.

The rearrangement links TRBV4-1 to TRBJ1-2; 8 bases are a match to TRBD1. CDR1 and CDR2 (germline): MGHRA, YSYEKL. This CDR3 has 15 residues. Losses at the gene ends were 3 bases for V and 5 bases for J; bases not matched to a gene: 8. Written as DNA, the CDR3 is TGCGCCAGCAGCCATTTAGGGACAGGAGATTATGGCTACACCTTC. Amino acids: CASSHLGTGDYGYTF.

The chain combines TRBV6-5 with TRBJ2-1, with TRBD1 identical over 7 bases. Germline V gene sequence: CDR1 MNHEY, CDR2 SVGAGI. Trimming cost V 6 bases and J 3 bases; bases outside gene matches: 2. The CDR3 extends over 13 amino acids. The CDR3 DNA follows: TGTGCCAGCAGGTGGGACAGCTACAATGAGCAGTTCTTC. Residues: CASRWDSYNEQFF.

CDR3 sequence: CASYQGIEAFF. The CDR3 DNA sequence: TGTGCCAGCTACCAGGGGATTGAAGCTTTCTTT. This sequence joins TRBV11-2 and TRBJ1-1; a weak D match, TRBD1 (6 bases). The germline CDR1 and CDR2 sequences are SGHAT and FQNNGV. The CDR3 runs to 11 residues. V was pared by 8 bases and J by 7 bases, with 11 bases between.

The J gene is TRBJ2-3, the V gene TRBV5-1, with D unclear. Trimming cost V 2 bases and J 3 bases, with 10 bases left between them. Per the germline V gene, CDR1 is SGHRS and CDR2 is YFSETQ. The CDR3 contains 14 residues. CDR3 nucleotide sequence: TGCGCCAGCAGCTTCTGGCTAGAAACAGATACGCAGTATTTT. Amino acid sequence: CASSFWLETDTQYF.